The clone carrying this TCR beta chain was picked up a small number of times. The CDR3 runs to 14 residues. The germline CDR1 and CDR2 sequences are LNHDA and SQIVND (reference sequence). V shed 3 bases and J shed 5 bases, with 11 bases lying between them. Repertoires were generated with immunoSEQ multiplex PCR, while TCRdb's copy carries only in-frame clones and drops some. Altogether 2 million to 2.5 million clones are present, 90% to 95% being singletons, with the ten largest covering approximately 0.4%. The source of the sample is a study of shared clonotypes between healthy human individuals. The TCR comes from a man aged 18-30 years in good health. Some clones in this sample may be carry-over from other donors' samples. V gene TRBV19 combines with J gene TRBJ1-5, with D perhaps TRBD1 (5 bases). Sample: naive CD4+ T cells from PBMCs. Noted subset: CD45RA+ positively selected. CDR3 in amino acids: CASSMGQEYQPQHF. CDR3 coding DNA: TGTGCCAGTAGTATGGGGCAGGAATATCAGCCCCAGCATTTT.